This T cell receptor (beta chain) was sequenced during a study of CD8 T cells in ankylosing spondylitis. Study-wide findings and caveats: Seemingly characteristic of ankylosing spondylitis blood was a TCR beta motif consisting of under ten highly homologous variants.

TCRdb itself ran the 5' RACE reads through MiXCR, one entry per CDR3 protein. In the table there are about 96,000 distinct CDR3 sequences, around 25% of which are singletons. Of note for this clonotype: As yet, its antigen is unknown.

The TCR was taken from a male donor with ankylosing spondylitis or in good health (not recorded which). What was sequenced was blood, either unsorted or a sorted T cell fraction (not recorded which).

This CDR3 reads CASSQSNTGELFF. The CDR3 DNA follows: TGTGCCAGCAGCCAATCGAACACCGGGGAGCTGTTTTTT. This sequence joins TRBV7-2 and TRBJ2-2, with D unresolved. This CDR3 is built from 13 residues. Germline V gene sequence: CDR1 SGHTA, CDR2 FQGNSA. Trimming cost V 5 bases and J 0 bases, with 4 bases left between them.